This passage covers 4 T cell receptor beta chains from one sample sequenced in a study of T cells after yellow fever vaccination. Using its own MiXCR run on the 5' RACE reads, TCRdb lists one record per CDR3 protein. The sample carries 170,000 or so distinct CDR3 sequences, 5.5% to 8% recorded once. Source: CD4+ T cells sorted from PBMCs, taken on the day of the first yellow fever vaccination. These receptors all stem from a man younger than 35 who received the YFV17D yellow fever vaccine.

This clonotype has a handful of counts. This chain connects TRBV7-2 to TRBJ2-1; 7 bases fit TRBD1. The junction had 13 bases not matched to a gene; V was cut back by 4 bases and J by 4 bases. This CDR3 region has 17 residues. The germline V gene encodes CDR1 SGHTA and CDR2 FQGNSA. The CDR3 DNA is TGTGCCAGCAGCTACTCCGCTAGGGCAGGGGGATACAATGAGCAGTTCTTC. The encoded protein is CASSYSARAGGYNEQFF.

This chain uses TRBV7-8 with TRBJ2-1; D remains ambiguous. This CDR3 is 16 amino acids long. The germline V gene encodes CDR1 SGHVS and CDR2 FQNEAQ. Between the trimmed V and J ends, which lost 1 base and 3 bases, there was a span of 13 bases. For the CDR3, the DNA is TGTGCCAGCAGCTTAGTAGGTCGGACCCTCTACAATGAGCAGTTCTTC. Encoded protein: CASSLVGRTLYNEQFF. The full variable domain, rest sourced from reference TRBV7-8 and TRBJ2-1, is GAGVSQSPRYKVAKRGQDVALRCDPISGHVSLFWYQQALGQGPEFLTYFQNEAQLDKSGLPSDRFFAERPEGSVSTLKIQRTQQEDSAVYLCASSLVGRTLYNEQFFGPGTRLTVL.

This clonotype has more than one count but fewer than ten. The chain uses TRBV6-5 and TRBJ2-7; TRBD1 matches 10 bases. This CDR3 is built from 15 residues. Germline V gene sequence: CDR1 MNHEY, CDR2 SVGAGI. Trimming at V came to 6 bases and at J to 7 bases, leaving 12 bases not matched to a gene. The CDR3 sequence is CASRNDRGLQWEQYF. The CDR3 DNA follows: TGTGCCAGCAGAAATGACAGGGGGCTTCAGTGGGAGCAGTACTTC.

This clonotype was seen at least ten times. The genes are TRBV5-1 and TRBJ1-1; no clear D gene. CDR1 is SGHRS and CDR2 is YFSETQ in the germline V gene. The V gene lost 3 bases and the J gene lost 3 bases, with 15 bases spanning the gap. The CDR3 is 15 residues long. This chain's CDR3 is CASSSHLLPDTEAFF. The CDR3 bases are TGCGCCAGCAGCTCCCACCTTCTACCGGACACTGAAGCTTTCTTT.